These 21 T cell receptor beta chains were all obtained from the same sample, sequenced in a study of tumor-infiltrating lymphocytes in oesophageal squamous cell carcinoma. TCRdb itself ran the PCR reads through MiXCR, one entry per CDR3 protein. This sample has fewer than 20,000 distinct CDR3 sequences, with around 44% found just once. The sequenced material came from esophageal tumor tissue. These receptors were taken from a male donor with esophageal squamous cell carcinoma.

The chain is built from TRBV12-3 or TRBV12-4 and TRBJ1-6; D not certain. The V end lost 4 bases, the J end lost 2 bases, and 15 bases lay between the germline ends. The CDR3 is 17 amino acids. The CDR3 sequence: CASSSWTLDTYNSPLHF. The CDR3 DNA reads TGTGCCAGCAGTTCCTGGACCCTCGACACCTATAATTCACCCCTCCACTTT.

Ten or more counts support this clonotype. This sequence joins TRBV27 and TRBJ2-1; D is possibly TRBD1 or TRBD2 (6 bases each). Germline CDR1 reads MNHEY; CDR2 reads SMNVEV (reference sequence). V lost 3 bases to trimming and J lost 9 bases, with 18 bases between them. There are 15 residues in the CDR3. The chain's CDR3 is CASSLLGAGIGEQFF. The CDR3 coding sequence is TGTGCCAGCAGTTTGCTGGGGGCGGGAATAGGTGAGCAGTTCTTC.

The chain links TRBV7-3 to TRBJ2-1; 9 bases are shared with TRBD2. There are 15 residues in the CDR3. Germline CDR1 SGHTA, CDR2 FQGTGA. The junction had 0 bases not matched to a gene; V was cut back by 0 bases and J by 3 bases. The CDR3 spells CASSLTSGGYNEQFF. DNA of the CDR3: TGTGCCAGCAGCTTAACTAGCGGGGGCTACAATGAGCAGTTCTTC. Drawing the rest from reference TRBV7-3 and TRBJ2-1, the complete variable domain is GAGVSQTPSNKVTEKGKYVELRCDPISGHTALYWYRQSLGQGPEFLIYFQGTGAADDSGLPNDRFFAVRPEGSVSTLKIQRTERGDSAVYLCASSLTSGGYNEQFFGPGTRLTVL.

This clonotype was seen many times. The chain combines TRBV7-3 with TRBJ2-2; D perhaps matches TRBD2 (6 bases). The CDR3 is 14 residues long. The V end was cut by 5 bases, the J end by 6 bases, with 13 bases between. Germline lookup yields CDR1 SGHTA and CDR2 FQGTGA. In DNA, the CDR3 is TGTGCCAGCAGCCCGGGACTGTCGGCCGGGGAGCTGTTTTTT. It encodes CASSPGLSAGELFF.

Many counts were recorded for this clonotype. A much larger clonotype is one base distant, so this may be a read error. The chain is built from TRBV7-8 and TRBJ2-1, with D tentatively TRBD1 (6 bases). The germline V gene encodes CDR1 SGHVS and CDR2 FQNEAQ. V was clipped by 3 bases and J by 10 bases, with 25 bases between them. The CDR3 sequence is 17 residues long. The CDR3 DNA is TGTGCCAGCAGCTTGCCCCTACGGGACATTAGATTTCGGGAGCAGTTCTTC. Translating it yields CASSLPLRDIRFREQFF.

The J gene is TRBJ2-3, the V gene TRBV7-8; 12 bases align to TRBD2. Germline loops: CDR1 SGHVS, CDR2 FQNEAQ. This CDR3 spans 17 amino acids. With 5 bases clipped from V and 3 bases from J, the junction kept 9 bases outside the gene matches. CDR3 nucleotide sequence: TGTGCCAGCAGCCTCGGGACTAGCGGGCGGAAGACAGATACGCAGTATTTT. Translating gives CASSLGTSGRKTDTQYF.

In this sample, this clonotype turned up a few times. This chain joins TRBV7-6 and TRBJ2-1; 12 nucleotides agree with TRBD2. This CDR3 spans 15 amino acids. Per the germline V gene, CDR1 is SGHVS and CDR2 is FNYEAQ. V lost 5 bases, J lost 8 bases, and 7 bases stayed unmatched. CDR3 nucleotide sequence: TGTGCCAGCAGCCTCCGACTAGCGGGAGAGGATGAGCAGTTCTTC. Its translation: CASSLRLAGEDEQFF.

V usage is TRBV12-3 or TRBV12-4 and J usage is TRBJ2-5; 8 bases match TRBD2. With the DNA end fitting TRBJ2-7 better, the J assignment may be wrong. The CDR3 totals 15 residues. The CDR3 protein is CASSLVQGLGYEQYF. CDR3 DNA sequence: TGTGCCAGCAGTTTAGTACAGGGACTAGGGTACGAGCAGTACTTC.

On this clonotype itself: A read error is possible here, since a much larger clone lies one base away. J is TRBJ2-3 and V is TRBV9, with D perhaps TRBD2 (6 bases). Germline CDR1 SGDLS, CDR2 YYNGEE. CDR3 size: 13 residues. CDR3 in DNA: TGTGCCAGCGGCGTTTCTAGCGCAGATACGCAGTATTTT. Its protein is CASGVSSADTQYF.

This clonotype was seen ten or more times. CDR3 amino acids: CASSFSQGPGANVLTF. In nucleotides, the CDR3 is TGCGCCAGCAGCTTCTCGCAGGGGCCGGGGGCCAACGTCCTGACTTTC. The chain couples TRBV5-1 to TRBJ2-6; maybe TRBD1 (6 bases). V was pared by 2 bases and J by 4 bases, with 13 bases between. The CDR3 has 16 amino acids. Germline V gene data show CDR1 as SGHRS and CDR2 as YFSETQ.

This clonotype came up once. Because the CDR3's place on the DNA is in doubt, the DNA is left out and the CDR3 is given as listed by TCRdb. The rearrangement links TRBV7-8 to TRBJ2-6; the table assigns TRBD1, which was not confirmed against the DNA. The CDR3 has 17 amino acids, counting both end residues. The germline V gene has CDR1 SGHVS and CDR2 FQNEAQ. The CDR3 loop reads CASSLGASFVPRAVLRF.

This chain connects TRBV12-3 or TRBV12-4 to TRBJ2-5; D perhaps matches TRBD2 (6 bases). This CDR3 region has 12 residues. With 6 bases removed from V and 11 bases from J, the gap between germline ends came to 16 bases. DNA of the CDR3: TGTGCCAGCAGATCGGACCATCGGGAGCAGTACTTC. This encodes CASRSDHREQYF.

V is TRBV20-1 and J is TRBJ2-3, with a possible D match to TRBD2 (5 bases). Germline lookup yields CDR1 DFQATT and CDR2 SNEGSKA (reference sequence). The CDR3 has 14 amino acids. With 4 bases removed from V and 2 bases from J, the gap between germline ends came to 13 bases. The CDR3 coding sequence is TGCAGTGCTACTCCGGGAAACAACACAGATACGCAGTATTTT. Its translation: CSATPGNNTDTQYF.

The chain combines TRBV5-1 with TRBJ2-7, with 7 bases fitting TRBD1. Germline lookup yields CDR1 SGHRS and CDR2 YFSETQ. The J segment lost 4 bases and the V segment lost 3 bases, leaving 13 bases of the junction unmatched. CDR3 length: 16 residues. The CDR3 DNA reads TGCGCCAGCAGCTCGAGCTTGGAGACAGGGTTGTACGAGCAGTACTTC. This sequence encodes CASSSSLETGLYEQYF.

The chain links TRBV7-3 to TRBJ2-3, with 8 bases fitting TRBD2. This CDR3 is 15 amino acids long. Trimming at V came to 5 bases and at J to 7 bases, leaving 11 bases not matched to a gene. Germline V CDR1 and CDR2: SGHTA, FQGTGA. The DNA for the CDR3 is TGTGCCAGCAGCCCCGGGACTAGTGGGAGTCATACGCAGTATTTT. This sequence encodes CASSPGTSGSHTQYF.

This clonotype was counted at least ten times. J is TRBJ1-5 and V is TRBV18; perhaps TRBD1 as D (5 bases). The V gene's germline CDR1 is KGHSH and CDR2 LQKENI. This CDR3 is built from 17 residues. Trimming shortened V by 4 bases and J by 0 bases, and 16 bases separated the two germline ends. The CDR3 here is CASSLDRRPYSNQPQHF. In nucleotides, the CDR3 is TGTGCCAGCTCACTTGACAGACGACCATATAGCAATCAGCCCCAGCATTTT.

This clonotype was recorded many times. The CDR3 is CATSGEDRTREQYF. In nucleotides, the CDR3 is TGTGCCACCAGTGGGGAGGACAGGACACGGGAGCAGTACTTC. V is TRBV24-1 and J is TRBJ2-7; possible D gene TRBD1, 7 bases. Trimming stripped 5 bases from V and 7 bases from J, with 17 bases between. Per the germline V gene, CDR1 is KGHDR and CDR2 is SFDVKD. This CDR3 has 14 amino acids.

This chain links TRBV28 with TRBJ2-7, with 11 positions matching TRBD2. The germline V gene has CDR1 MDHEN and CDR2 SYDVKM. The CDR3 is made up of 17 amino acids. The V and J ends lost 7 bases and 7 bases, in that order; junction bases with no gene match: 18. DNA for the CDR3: TGTGCCAGCACCCCGGGGACAATAGCGGGAGGGTACAATGAGCAGTACTTC. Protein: CASTPGTIAGGYNEQYF.

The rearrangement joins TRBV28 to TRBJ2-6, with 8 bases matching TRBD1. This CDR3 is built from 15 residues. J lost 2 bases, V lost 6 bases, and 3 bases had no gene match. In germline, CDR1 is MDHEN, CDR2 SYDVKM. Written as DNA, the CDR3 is TGTGCCAGCAGCTCAGGGGGCGCTGGGGCCAACGTCCTGACTTTC. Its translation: CASSSGGAGANVLTF.

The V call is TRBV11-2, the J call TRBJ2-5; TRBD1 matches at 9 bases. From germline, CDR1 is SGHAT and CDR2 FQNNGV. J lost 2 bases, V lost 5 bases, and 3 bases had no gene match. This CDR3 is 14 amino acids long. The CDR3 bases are TGTGCCAGCAGCCTTGACAGGGGGCAAGAGACCCAGTACTTC. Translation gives CASSLDRGQETQYF.

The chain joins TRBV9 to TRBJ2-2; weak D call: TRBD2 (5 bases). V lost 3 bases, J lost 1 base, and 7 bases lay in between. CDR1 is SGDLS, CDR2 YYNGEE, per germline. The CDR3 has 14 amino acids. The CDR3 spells CASSGAGNTGELFF. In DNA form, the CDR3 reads TGTGCCAGCAGCGGGGCGGGGAACACCGGGGAGCTGTTTTTT.